This T cell receptor (beta chain) emerged from a study of cytomegalovirus exposure and HLA in healthy donors. This CDR3 spans 14 amino acids. CDR1 is SGHDT, CDR2 YYEEEE, per germline. V dropped 0 bases and J dropped 8 bases, with 14 bases sitting between them. The PCR employed 60 Vbeta primers together with 13 Jbeta primers. Libraries were prepared by immunoSEQ multiplex PCR; TCRdb keeps only in-frame clonotypes and omits some of them. The repertoire holds about 140,000 clones, with approximately 83% as singletons. Sequencing used PBMCs. The clonotype originates from a male donor in good health and CMV-seronegative. The chain uses TRBV5-6 and TRBJ1-2, with D tentatively TRBD1 (5 bases). The CDR3 is CASSLDRTLHGYTF. In nucleotides, the CDR3 is TGTGCCAGCAGCTTGGACAGGACCCTACACGGCTACACCTTC.